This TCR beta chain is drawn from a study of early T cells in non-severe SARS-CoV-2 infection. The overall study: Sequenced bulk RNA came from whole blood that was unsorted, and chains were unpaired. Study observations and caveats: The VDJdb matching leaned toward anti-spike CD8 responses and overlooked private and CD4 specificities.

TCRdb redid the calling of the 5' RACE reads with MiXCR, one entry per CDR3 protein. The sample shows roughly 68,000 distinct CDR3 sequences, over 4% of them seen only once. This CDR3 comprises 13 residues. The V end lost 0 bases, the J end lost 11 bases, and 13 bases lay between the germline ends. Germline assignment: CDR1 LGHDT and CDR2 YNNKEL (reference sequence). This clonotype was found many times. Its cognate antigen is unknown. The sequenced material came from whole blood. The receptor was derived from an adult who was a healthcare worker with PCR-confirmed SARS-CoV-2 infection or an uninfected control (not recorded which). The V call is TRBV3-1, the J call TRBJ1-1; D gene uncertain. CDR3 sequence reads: CASSQELLRTAFF. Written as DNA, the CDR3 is TGTGCCAGCAGCCAAGAGCTATTAAGGACGGCTTTCTTT.